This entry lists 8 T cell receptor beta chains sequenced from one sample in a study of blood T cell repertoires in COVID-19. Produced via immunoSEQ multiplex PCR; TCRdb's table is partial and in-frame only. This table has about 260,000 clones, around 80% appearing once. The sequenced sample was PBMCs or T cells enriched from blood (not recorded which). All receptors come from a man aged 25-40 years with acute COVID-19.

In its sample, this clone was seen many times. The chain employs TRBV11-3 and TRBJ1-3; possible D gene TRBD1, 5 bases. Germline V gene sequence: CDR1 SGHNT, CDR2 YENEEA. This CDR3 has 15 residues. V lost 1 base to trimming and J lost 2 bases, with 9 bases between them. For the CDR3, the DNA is TGTGCCAGCAGCTTAGTGCAGGGTCCTGGAAACACCATATATTTT. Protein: CASSLVQGPGNTIYF.

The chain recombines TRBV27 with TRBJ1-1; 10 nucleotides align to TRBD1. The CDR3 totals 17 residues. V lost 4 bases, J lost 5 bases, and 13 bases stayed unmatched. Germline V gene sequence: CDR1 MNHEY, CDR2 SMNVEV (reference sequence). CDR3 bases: TGTGCCAGCAGTTACCACGGGACAGGGGTGGGAAGGACTGAAGCTTTCTTT. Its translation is CASSYHGTGVGRTEAFF.

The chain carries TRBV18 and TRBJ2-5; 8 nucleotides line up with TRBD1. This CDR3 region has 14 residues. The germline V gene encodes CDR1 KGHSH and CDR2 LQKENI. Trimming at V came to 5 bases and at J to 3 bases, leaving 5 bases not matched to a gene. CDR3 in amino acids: CASSARTGKETQYF. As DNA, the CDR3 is TGTGCCAGCTCAGCGAGGACAGGGAAAGAGACCCAGTACTTC. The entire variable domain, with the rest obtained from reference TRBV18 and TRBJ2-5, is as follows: NAGVMQNPRHLVRRRGQEARLRCSPMKGHSHVYWYRQLPEEGLKFMVYLQKENIIDESGMPKERFSAEFPKEGPSILRIQQVVRGDSAAYFCASSARTGKETQYFGPGTRLLVL.

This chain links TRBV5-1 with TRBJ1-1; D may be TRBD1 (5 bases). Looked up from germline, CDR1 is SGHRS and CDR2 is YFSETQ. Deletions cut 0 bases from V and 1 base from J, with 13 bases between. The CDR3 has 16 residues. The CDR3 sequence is CASSLGTGVSNTEAFF. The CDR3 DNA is TGCGCCAGCAGCTTGGGGACGGGGGTTTCGAACACTGAAGCTTTCTTT.

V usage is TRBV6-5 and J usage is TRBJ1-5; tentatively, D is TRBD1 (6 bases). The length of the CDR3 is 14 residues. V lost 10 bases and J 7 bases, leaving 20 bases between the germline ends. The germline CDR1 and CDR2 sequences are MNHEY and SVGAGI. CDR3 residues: CATGPAQGRQPQHF. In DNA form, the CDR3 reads TGTGCCACGGGCCCCGCTCAGGGGCGCCAGCCCCAGCATTTT.

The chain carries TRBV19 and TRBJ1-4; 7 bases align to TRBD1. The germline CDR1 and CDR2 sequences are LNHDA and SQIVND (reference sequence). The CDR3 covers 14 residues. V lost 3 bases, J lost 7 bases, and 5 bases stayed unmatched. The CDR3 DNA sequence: TGTGCCAGTAGTATGTCGACAGGGATTGAAAAACTGTTTTTT. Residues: CASSMSTGIEKLFF.

CDR3 amino acids: CASSFIKETGRFDGYTF. The CDR3 coding sequence is TGTGCCAGCAGCTTTATAAAAGAGACAGGGAGGTTTGATGGCTACACCTTC. This sequence joins TRBV11-2 and TRBJ1-2; TRBD1 matches at 7 bases. V trimming: 3 bases; J trimming: 6 bases; junction bases outside the gene matches: 16. Germline V CDR1 and CDR2: SGHAT, FQNNGV. The CDR3 covers 17 residues.

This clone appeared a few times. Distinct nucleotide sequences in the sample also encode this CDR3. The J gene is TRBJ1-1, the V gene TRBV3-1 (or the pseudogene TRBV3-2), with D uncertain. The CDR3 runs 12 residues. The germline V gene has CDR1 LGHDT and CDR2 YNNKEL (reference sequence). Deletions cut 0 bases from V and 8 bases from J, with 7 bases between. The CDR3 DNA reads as TGTGCCAGCAGCCAAGATTGGAGGGAAGCTTTCTTT. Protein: CASSQDWREAFF.